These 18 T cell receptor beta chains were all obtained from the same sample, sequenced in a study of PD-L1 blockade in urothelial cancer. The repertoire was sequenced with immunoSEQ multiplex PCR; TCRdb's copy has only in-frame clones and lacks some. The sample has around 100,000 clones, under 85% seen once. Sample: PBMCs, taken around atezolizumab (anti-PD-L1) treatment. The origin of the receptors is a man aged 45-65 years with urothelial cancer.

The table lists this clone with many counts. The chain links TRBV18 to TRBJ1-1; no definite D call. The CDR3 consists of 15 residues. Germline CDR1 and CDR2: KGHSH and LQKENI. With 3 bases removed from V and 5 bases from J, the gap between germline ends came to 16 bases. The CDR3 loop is CASSPDPRLRTEAFF. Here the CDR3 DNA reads TGTGCCAGCTCACCCGACCCGAGACTAAGGACTGAAGCTTTCTTT.

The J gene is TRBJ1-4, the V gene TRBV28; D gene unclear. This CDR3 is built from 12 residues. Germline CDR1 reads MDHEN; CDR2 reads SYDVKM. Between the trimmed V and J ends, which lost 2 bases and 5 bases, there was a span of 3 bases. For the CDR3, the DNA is TGTGCCAGCAGTTTACGGAATGAAAAACTGTTTTTT. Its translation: CASSLRNEKLFF.

The CDR3 reads CASSQGQGFGYTF. CDR3 DNA: TGTGCCAGCAGCCAAGGACAGGGGTTTGGCTACACCTTC. V gene TRBV6-6 combines with J gene TRBJ1-2, with 9 bases that match TRBD1. The CDR3 covers 13 residues. Germline lookup yields CDR1 MNHNY and CDR2 SVGAGI (reference sequence). Losses at the gene ends were 6 bases for V and 7 bases for J; bases not matched to a gene: 6.

DNA of the CDR3: TGTGCCAGCAGTGAGGCGGGGTGGCAGGTAATCTATGGCTACACCTTC. Translation: CASSEAGWQVIYGYTF. This chain connects TRBV6-1 to TRBJ1-2; no clear D. V lost 3 bases, J lost 4 bases, and 18 bases lay in between. From germline, CDR1 is MNHNS and CDR2 SASEGT. The CDR3 is made up of 16 amino acids.

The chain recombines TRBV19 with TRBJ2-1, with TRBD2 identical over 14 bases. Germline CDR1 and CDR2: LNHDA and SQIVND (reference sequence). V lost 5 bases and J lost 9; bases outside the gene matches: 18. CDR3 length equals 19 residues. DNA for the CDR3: TGTGCCAGTAGTCCCTCGGGACTAGCGGGAGTTGGCGTGGGGAGTGAGCAGTTCTTC. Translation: CASSPSGLAGVGVGSEQFF.

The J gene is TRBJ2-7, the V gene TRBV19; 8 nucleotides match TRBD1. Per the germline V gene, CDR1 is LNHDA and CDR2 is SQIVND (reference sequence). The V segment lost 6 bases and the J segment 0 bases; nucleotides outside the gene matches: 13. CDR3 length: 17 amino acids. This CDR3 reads CASSLHPRDRSSYEQYF. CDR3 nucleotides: TGTGCCAGTAGCCTCCACCCCCGGGACAGGAGCTCCTACGAGCAGTACTTC.

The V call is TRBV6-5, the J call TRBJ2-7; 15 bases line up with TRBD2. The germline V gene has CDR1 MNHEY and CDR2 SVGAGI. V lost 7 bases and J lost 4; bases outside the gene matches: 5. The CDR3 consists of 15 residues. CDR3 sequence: CASTYGTSGGYEQYF. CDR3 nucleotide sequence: TGTGCCAGCACCTACGGGACTAGCGGGGGGTACGAGCAGTACTTC.

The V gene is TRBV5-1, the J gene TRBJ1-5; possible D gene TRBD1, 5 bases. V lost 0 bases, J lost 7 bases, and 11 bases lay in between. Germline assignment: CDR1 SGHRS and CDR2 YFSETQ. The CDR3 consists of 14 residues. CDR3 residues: CASSLGDRNQPQHF. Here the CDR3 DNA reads TGCGCCAGCAGCTTGGGAGACAGAAACCAGCCCCAGCATTTT.

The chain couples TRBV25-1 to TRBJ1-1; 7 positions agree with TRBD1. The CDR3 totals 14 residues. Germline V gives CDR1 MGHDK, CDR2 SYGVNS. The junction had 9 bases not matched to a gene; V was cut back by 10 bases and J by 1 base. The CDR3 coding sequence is TGTGCCACCAGACAGGGATCGGCGAACACTGAAGCTTTCTTT. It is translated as CATRQGSANTEAFF.

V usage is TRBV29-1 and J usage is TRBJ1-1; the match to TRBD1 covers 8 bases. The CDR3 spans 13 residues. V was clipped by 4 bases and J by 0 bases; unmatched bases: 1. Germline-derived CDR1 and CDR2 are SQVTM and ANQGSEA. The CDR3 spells CSVADRVNTEAFF. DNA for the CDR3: TGCAGCGTTGCGGACAGGGTGAACACTGAAGCTTTCTTT. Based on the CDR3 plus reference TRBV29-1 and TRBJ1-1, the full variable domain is SAVISQKPSRDICQRGTSLTIQCQVDSQVTMMFWYRQQPGQSLTLIATANQGSEATYESGFVIDKFPISRPNLTFSTLTVSNMSPEDSSIYLCSVADRVNTEAFFGQGTRLTVV.

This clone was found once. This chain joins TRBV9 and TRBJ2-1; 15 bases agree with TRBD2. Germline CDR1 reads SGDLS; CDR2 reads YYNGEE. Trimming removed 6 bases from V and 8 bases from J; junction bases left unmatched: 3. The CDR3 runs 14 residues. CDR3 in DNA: TGTGCCAGCACCCGGACTAGCGGGGGGGATGAGCAGTTCTTC. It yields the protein CASTRTSGGDEQFF. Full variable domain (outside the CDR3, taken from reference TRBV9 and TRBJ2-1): DSGVTQTPKHLITATGQRVTLRCSPRSGDLSVYWYQQSLDQGLQFLIQYYNGEERAKGNILERFSAQQFPDLHSELNLSSLELGDSALYFCASTRTSGGDEQFFGPGTRLTVL.

In DNA form, the CDR3 reads TGTGCCAGCAGCCTAGGACTAGACAAACGCAATGAGCAGTTCTTC. It codes for CASSLGLDKRNEQFF. The V and J genes are TRBV28 and TRBJ2-1; 7 nucleotides match TRBD2. The CDR3 totals 15 residues. Germline CDR1 reads MDHEN; CDR2 reads SYDVKM. Trimming cost V 6 bases and J 6 bases; bases outside gene matches: 11.

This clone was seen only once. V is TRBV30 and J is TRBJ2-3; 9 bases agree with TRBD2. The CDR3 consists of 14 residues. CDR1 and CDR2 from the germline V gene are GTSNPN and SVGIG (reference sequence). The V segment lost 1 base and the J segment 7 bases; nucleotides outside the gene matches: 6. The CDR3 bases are TGTGCCTGGAGTGGTGCGGGAGGGCCTCATACGCAGTATTTT. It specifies CAWSGAGGPHTQYF.

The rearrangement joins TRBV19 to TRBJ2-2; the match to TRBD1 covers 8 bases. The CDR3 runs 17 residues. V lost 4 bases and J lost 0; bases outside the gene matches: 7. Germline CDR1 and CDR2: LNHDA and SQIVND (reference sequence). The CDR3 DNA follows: TGTGCCAGTAGTAAGGGACAGGACATACCGAACACCGGGGAGCTGTTTTTT. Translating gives CASSKGQDIPNTGELFF.

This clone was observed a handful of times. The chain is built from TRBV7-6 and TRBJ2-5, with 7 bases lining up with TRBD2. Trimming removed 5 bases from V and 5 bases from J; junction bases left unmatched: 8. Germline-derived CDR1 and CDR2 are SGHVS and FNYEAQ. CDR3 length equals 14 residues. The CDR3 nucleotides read TGTGCCAGCAGCCCCTTCGGGGGGTGGGAGACCCAGTACTTC. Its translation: CASSPFGGWETQYF.

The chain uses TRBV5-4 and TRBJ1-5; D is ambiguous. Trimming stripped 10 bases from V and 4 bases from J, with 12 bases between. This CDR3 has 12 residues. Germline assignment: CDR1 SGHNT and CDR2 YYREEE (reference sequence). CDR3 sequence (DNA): TGTGCCGCCGGGGAGGAAAATCAGCCCCAGCATTTT. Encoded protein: CAAGEENQPQHF. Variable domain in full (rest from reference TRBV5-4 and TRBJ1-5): ETGVTQSPTHLIKTRGQQVTLRCSSQSGHNTVSWYQQALGQGPQFIFQYYREEENGRGNFPPRFSGLQFPNYSSELNVNALELDDSALYLCAAGEENQPQHFGDGTRLSIL.

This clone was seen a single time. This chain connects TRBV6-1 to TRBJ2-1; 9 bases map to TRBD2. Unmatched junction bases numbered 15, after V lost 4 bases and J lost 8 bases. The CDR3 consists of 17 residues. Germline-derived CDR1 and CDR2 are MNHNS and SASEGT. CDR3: CASSGQGGRAVAHEQFF. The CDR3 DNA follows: TGTGCCAGCAGTGGCCAGGGCGGGAGGGCCGTAGCCCATGAGCAGTTCTTC.

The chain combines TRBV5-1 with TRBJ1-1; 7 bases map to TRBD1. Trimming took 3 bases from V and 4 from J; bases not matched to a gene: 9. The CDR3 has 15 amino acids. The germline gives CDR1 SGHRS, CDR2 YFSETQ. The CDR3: CASSSPTGKITEAFF. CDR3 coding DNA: TGCGCCAGCAGCTCACCGACAGGGAAGATCACTGAAGCTTTCTTT.